This T cell receptor (beta chain) was recorded in a study of identifying expanded T cells in peripheral blood. During the collection period, no donor immune events like infections were recorded. Generated by immunoSEQ multiplex PCR, the TCRdb table keeps only in-frame clones and is missing some. This table has 90,000 to 100,000 clones, roughly 90% appearing once. Comments on this clone: What it recognizes is unknown.

This CDR3 comprises 15 residues. The germline V gene has CDR1 ENHRY and CDR2 SYGVKD. J lost 2 bases, V lost 10 bases, and 9 bases had no gene match. Study-wide findings and caveats: Variance in clone template counts between roughly 2-week samples significantly increased with total template count across all healthy donors.

V and J are TRBV10-3 and TRBJ2-3; TRBD2 matches 10 bases. This TCR derives from a person aged 18 to 75 in good health. Sequencing input: blood. As DNA, the CDR3 is TGTGCCACCAACCATCTAGCGGGGGACACAGATACGCAGTATTTT. Protein: CATNHLAGDTDTQYF.